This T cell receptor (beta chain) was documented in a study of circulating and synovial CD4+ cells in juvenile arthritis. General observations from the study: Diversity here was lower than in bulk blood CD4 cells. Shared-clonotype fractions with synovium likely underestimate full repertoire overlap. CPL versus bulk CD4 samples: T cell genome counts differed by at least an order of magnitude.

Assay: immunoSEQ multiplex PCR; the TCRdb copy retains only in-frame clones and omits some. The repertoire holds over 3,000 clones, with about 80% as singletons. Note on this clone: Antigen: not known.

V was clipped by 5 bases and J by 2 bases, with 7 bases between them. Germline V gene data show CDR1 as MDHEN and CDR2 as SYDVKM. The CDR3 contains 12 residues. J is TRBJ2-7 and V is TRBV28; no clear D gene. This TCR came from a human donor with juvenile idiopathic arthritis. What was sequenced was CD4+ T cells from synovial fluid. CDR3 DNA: TGTGCCAGCAGTCATTCCCCCTACGAGCAGTACTTC. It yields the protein CASSHSPYEQYF. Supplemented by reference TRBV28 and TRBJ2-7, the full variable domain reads DVKVTQSSRYLVKRTGEKVFLECVQDMDHENMFWYRQDPGLGLRLIYFSYDVKMKEKGDIPEGYSVSREKKERFSLILESASTNQTSMYLCASSHSPYEQYFGPGTRLTVT.